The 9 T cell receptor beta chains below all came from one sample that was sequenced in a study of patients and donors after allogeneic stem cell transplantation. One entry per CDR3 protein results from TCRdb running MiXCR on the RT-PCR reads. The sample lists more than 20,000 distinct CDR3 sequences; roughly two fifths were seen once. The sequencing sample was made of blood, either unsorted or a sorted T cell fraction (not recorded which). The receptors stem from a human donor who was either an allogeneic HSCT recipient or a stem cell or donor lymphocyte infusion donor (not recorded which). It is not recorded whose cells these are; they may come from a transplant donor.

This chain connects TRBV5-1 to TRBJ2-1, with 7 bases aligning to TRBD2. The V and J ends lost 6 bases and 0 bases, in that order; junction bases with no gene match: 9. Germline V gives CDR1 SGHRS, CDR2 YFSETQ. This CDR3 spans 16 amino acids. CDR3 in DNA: TGCGCCAGCAAGGTCGTGGGAGGGAGCTCCTACAATGAGCAGTTCTTC. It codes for CASKVVGGSSYNEQFF.

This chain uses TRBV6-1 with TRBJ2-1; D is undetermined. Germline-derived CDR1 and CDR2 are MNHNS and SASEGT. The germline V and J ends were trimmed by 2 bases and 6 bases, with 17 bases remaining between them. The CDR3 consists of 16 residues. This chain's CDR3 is CASSEWAVSLGNEQFF. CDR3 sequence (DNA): TGTGCCAGCAGTGAATGGGCAGTCTCACTGGGCAATGAGCAGTTCTTC.

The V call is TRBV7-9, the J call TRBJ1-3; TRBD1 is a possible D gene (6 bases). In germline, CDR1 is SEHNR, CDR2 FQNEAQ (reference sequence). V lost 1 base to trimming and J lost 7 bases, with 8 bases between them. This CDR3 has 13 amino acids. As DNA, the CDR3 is TGTGCCAGCAGCTTAGGGGGGCCCAACACCATATATTTT. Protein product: CASSLGGPNTIYF. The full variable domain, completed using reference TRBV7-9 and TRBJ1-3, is DTGVSQNPRHKITKRGQNVTFRCDPISEHNRLYWYRQTLGQGPEFLTYFQNEAQLEKSRLLSDRFSAERPKGSFSTLEIQRTEQGDSAMYLCASSLGGPNTIYFGEGSWLTVV.

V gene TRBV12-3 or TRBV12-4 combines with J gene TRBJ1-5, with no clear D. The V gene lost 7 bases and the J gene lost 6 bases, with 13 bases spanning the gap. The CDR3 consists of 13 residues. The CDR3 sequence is CASTEWRAQPQHF. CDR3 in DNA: TGTGCCAGCACCGAGTGGAGGGCTCAGCCCCAGCATTTT.

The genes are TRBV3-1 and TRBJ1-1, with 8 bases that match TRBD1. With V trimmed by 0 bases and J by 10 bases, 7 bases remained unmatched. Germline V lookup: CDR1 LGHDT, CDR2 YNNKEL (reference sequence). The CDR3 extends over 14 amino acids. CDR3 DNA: TGTGCCAGCAGCCAAGACAGGGGGCGCGGAGCAGCTTTCTTT. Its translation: CASSQDRGRGAAFF.

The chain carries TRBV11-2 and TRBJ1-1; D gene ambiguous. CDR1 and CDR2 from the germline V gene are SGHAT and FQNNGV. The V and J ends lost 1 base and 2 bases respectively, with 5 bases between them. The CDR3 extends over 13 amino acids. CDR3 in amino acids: CASSLGTNTEAFF. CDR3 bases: TGTGCCAGCAGCTTAGGCACCAACACTGAAGCTTTCTTT. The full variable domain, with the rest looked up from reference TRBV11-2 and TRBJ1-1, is EAGVAQSPRYKIIEKRQSVAFWCNPISGHATLYWYQQILGQGPKLLIQFQNNGVVDDSQLPKDRFSAERLKGVDSTLKIQPAKLEDSAVYLCASSLGTNTEAFFGQGTRLTVV.

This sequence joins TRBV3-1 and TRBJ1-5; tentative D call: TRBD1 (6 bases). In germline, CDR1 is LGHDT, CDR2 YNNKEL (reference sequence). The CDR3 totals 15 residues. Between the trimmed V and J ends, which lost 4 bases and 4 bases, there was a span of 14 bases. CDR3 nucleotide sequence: TGTGCCAGCAGCCCGCTGGGGGGGGCAAATCAGCCCCAGCATTTT. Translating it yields CASSPLGGANQPQHF.

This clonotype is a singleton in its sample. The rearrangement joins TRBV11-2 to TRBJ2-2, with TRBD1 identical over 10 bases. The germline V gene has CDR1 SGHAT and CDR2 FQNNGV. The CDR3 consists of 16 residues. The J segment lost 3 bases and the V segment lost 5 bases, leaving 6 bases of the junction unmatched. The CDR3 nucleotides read TGTGCCAGCAGCCCCGACAGGGGGCGCGACACCGGGGAGCTGTTTTTT. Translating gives CASSPDRGRDTGELFF.

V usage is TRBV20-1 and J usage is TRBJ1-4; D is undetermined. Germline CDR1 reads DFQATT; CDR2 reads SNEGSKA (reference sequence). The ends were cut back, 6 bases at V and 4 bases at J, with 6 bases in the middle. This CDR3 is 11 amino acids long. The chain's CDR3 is CSAGFNEKLFF. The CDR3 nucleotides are TGCAGTGCAGGGTTTAATGAAAAACTGTTTTTT.